Listed here is a single T cell receptor beta chain. No antigen is known for it. The data originate from a study of cytomegalovirus exposure and HLA in healthy donors. Study findings and constraints: What a later analysis reportedly showed was that an Asian-associated ancestry cluster had fewer N-insertions than the 666-donor mean.

V trimming: 6 bases; J trimming: 4 bases; junction bases outside the gene matches: 10. CDR1 is SQVTM and CDR2 is ANQGSEA in the germline V gene. The length of the CDR3 is 14 residues. The PCR made use of 60 Vbeta and 13 Jbeta primers. Using immunoSEQ multiplex PCR, the repertoire was profiled, and TCRdb retains in-frame clones only, with some absent. Among more than 200,000 clones listed, just under 70% were seen once. Samples came from healthy bone marrow donors. Sequencing was done on a sample of PBMCs. The chain combines TRBV29-1 with TRBJ2-3, with TRBD1 matching over 7 bases. This TCR was recovered from a man between 35 and 55 years old in good health and CMV-seropositive. CDR3 coding DNA: TGCAGCGTCCACGAAGGGGGCGAGGCAGATACGCAGTATTTT. This encodes CSVHEGGEADTQYF.